These 20 T cell receptor beta chains were sequenced from one sample in a study of T cells after yellow fever vaccination. TCRdb recomputed calls from the 5' RACE reads with MiXCR, one row per CDR3 protein. The sample shows over 300,000 distinct CDR3 sequences, 4.1% of them seen only once. Sequenced material: PBMCs, taken 5 days after the yellow fever booster vaccination. The receptors here all came from a man aged 18 to 30 who received the YFV17D yellow fever vaccine.

This clonotype came up a few times. The chain joins TRBV14 to TRBJ2-1, with a weak D call TRBD2 (5 bases). The germline gives CDR1 SGHDN, CDR2 FVKESK. V lost 4 bases to trimming and J lost 3 bases, with 16 bases between them. The CDR3 consists of 16 residues. In nucleotides, the CDR3 is TGTGCCAGCAGCCGTGAACTAGTGGTCGGCTACAATGAGCAGTTCTTC. The encoded protein is CASSRELVVGYNEQFF. Complete variable domain (other parts from reference TRBV14 and TRBJ2-1): EAGVTQFPSHSVIEKGQTVTLRCDPISGHDNLYWYRRVMGKEIKFLLHFVKESKQDESGMPNNRFLAERTGGTYSTLKVQPAELEDSGVYFCASSRELVVGYNEQFFGPGTRLTVL.

This clonotype was detected a few times. V gene TRBV6-5 combines with J gene TRBJ1-1; D possibly corresponds to TRBD1 (5 bases). The CDR3 is made up of 15 amino acids. Germline CDR1 reads MNHEY; CDR2 reads SVGAGI. V lost 7 bases to trimming and J lost 2 bases, with 17 bases between them. As DNA, the CDR3 is TGTGCCAGCAAAGCAGTTGGGGGGGTAAACACTGAAGCTTTCTTT. It encodes CASKAVGGVNTEAFF.

This clonotype was found many times. V and J are TRBV4-2 and TRBJ2-5; D possibly corresponds to TRBD2 (6 bases). The germline V and J ends were trimmed by 1 base and 3 bases, with 9 bases remaining between them. The CDR3 is 14 amino acids. The germline gives CDR1 LGHNA, CDR2 YNFKEQ. The CDR3, as DNA: TGTGCCAGCAGCCAAGGCGGCGGGGAAGAGACCCAGTACTTC. It encodes CASSQGGGEETQYF.

This sequence joins TRBV4-2 and TRBJ2-1, with 10 positions matching TRBD2. The V segment lost 4 bases and the J segment 7 bases; nucleotides outside the gene matches: 7. The CDR3 contains 15 residues. Germline V lookup: CDR1 LGHNA, CDR2 YNFKEQ. The CDR3 nucleotides are TGTGCCAGCAGCCCGCTACAGACTAGCGGGAATGAGCAGTTCTTC. Translating it yields CASSPLQTSGNEQFF.

The chain links TRBV10-3 to TRBJ1-2; D unclear. Trimming left V 0 bases short and J 8 bases short, with 10 bases between. The CDR3 totals 13 residues. Germline loops: CDR1 ENHRY, CDR2 SYGVKD. CDR3 sequence (DNA): TGTGCCATCAGTGAGTCGAACCGTGACGGCTACACCTTC. This codes for CAISESNRDGYTF.

This clonotype was seen more than once but under ten times. The V gene is TRBV10-3, the J gene TRBJ2-3, with D perhaps TRBD2 (5 bases). The CDR3 has 14 amino acids. The V gene's germline CDR1 is ENHRY and CDR2 SYGVKD. Trimming pared 3 bases from V and 1 base from J, leaving 8 bases between. The CDR3, as DNA: TGTGCCATCAGTGAACTAGTTGGCACAGATACGCAGTATTTT. It translates to CAISELVGTDTQYF.

This clonotype has a handful of counts. The chain couples TRBV5-1 to TRBJ2-7; no clear D gene. Germline V gene lookup returns CDR1 SGHRS and CDR2 YFSETQ. V was shortened by 3 bases and J by 3 bases, with 16 bases between the two germline ends. There are 15 residues in the CDR3. The CDR3 DNA follows: TGCGCCAGCAGCTCCTTAAAATCTACTCGCTACGAGCAGTACTTC. It specifies CASSSLKSTRYEQYF. Complete variable domain (other parts from reference TRBV5-1 and TRBJ2-7): KAGVTQTPRYLIKTRGQQVTLSCSPISGHRSVSWYQQTPGQGLQFLFEYFSETQRNKGNFPGRFSGRQFSNSRSEMNVSTLELGDSALYLCASSSLKSTRYEQYFGPGTRLTVT.

This chain links TRBV30 with TRBJ2-2; 9 bases agree with TRBD1. J lost 7 bases, V lost 2 bases, and 11 bases had no gene match. Germline V gene sequence: CDR1 GTSNPN, CDR2 SVGIG (reference sequence). The CDR3 sequence is 16 residues long. The CDR3 DNA is TGTGCCTGGAGTCCTAGCAGGACAGGGGAGATCGGGGAGCTGTTTTTT. Protein sequence: CAWSPSRTGEIGELFF.

The genes are TRBV23-1 and TRBJ2-3; TRBD2 matches at 8 bases. TRBV23-1 counts as an open reading frame of uncertain function. The CDR3 is 17 residues long. The junction had 10 bases not matched to a gene; V was cut back by 0 bases and J by 5 bases. CDR3 loop: CASSQSPQRGWVDTQYF. The CDR3 DNA is TGCGCCAGCAGTCAATCCCCACAGCGGGGGTGGGTAGATACGCAGTATTTT.

This chain joins TRBV2 and TRBJ1-5; D possibly corresponds to TRBD1 (5 bases). V was pared by 4 bases and J by 2 bases, with 12 bases between. Germline V CDR1 and CDR2: SNHLY, FYNNEI. This CDR3 spans 15 amino acids. The CDR3 region is CASSGGVGGNQPQHF. The CDR3, as DNA: TGTGCCAGCAGTGGCGGGGTAGGGGGCAATCAGCCCCAGCATTTT.

This clonotype has more than one count but fewer than ten. This chain links TRBV10-3 with TRBJ1-6, with D unclear. Germline CDR1 ENHRY, CDR2 SYGVKD. The V end was cut by 10 bases, the J end by 7 bases, with 17 bases between. The CDR3 contains 14 residues. CDR3 DNA: TGTGCCACCACGACCGACACGTGGAATTCACCCCTCCACTTT. As protein: CATTTDTWNSPLHF.

This clonotype was counted between two and nine times. The V and J genes are TRBV4-3 and TRBJ1-3; perhaps TRBD1 as D (6 bases). This CDR3 has 16 residues. Deletions cut 0 bases from V and 0 bases from J, with 9 bases between. Germline loops: CDR1 LGHNA, CDR2 YSLEER. The CDR3 sequence is CASSQDTRGSGNTIYF. In nucleotides, the CDR3 is TGCGCCAGCAGCCAAGATACCAGGGGCTCTGGAAACACCATATATTTT.

This clonotype was seen many times. V and J are TRBV20-1 and TRBJ1-1, with D possibly TRBD1 on 6 matching bases. Germline V lookup: CDR1 DFQATT, CDR2 SNEGSKA (reference sequence). The CDR3 consists of 13 residues. Trimming left V 1 base short and J 4 bases short, with 10 bases between. The CDR3 DNA is TGCAGTGCTAGAGGACAGGTCGTCACTGAAGCTTTCTTT. Residues: CSARGQVVTEAFF.

This clonotype has only a few counts. The chain couples TRBV30 to TRBJ2-2; a possible D gene is TRBD1 (7 bases). Per the germline V gene, CDR1 is GTSNPN and CDR2 is SVGIG (reference sequence). The CDR3 length is 14 residues. Trimming left V 3 bases short and J 5 bases short, with 13 bases between. The CDR3 nucleotides are TGTGCCTGGAGCAGGAGGGGGCGTACCGGGGAGCTGTTTTTT. Protein sequence: CAWSRRGRTGELFF.

This clonotype was recorded at least ten times. This chain uses TRBV12-3 or TRBV12-4 with TRBJ1-1, with 10 bases identical to TRBD1. V trimming: 9 bases; J trimming: 7 bases; junction bases outside the gene matches: 2. The CDR3 length is 11 residues. CDR3 sequence: CASGQGGEAFF. DNA of the CDR3: TGTGCCAGTGGACAGGGGGGTGAAGCTTTCTTT.

This clonotype was counted between two and nine times. The chain links TRBV6-6 to TRBJ2-3; D perhaps matches TRBD1 (7 bases). V gave up 8 bases and J gave up 0 bases, with 18 bases separating them. Germline V gives CDR1 MNHNY, CDR2 SVGAGI (reference sequence). The length of the CDR3 is 16 residues. The CDR3 region is CASRYRGGISTDTQYF. In DNA form, the CDR3 reads TGTGCCAGCCGATACAGGGGCGGGATTAGCACAGATACGCAGTATTTT.

This clonotype was counted many times. CDR3 region: CASSSLALGDTEAFF. CDR3 DNA: TGCGCCAGCAGCTCGCTTGCGCTCGGGGACACTGAAGCTTTCTTT. The rearrangement links TRBV5-1 to TRBJ1-1; D gene unclear. Germline lookup yields CDR1 SGHRS and CDR2 YFSETQ. The CDR3 runs 15 residues. Trimming shortened V by 3 bases and J by 3 bases, and 15 bases separated the two germline ends.

This clonotype appeared a few times. The chain couples TRBV4-1 to TRBJ2-7; D unclear. This CDR3 contains 14 residues. Looked up from germline, CDR1 is MGHRA and CDR2 is YSYEKL. The ends were cut back, 4 bases at V and 2 bases at J, with 12 bases in the middle. The CDR3: CASSPQDGTYEQYF. CDR3 nucleotide sequence: TGCGCCAGCAGCCCTCAGGACGGTACCTACGAGCAGTACTTC.

This chain links TRBV18 with TRBJ2-7; D is unclear. This CDR3 contains 12 residues. Germline V gene data show CDR1 as KGHSH and CDR2 as LQKENI. The V gene lost 4 bases and the J gene lost 6 bases, with 10 bases spanning the gap. The CDR3 coding sequence is TGTGCCAGCTCACTCGCAGGCCGCGAGCAGTACGTC. This sequence encodes CASSLAGREQYV.

The rearrangement uses TRBV19 and TRBJ2-3; 7 nucleotides line up with TRBD2. Germline trimming cut 4 bases from V and 5 bases from J; bases unmatched to any gene: 3. This CDR3 comprises 13 residues. Per germline, CDR1 LNHDA and CDR2 SQIVND (reference sequence). CDR3 DNA sequence: TGTGCCAGTAGTAGGAGGGAGGGAGATACGCAGTATTTT. This translates into CASSRREGDTQYF.